The TCR beta chain described here comes from a study of early T cells in non-severe SARS-CoV-2 infection. This clonotype appeared many times. In TCRdb, the 5' RACE reads were re-called with MiXCR into one record per CDR3 protein. Among about 110,000 distinct CDR3 sequences listed, about 12% were seen once. The sample consisted of whole blood. This TCR came from an adult who was a healthcare worker with PCR-confirmed SARS-CoV-2 infection or an uninfected control (not recorded which).

CDR3 sequence reads: CASSDTFEQYF. The CDR3 DNA reads as TGCGCCAGCAGCGACACATTCGAGCAGTACTTC. The rearrangement joins TRBV5-1 to TRBJ2-7; D is undetermined. The germline V gene has CDR1 SGHRS and CDR2 YFSETQ. There are 11 residues in the CDR3. Trimming removed 4 bases from V and 6 bases from J, with 8 bases in between.